The 22 T cell receptor beta chains below come from one sample, sequenced in a study of cytomegalovirus exposure and HLA in healthy donors. Primers: 60 Vbeta forward and 13 Jbeta reverse. TCRdb keeps only in-frame clones here, not all; method: immunoSEQ multiplex PCR. The table shows roughly 170,000 clones, with approximately 80% occurring only once. Sequenced sample: PBMCs. These receptors were taken from a woman aged 18-29 years in good health and CMV-seronegative.

The genes are TRBV5-1 and TRBJ2-5, with 7 bases aligning to TRBD1. V dropped 2 bases and J dropped 2; count of bases not matched to a gene: 6. The CDR3 loop spans 15 amino acids. The V gene's germline CDR1 is SGHRS and CDR2 YFSETQ. The CDR3 here is CASSLWDSVQETQYF. CDR3 DNA sequence: TGCGCCAGCAGCTTATGGGACAGTGTACAAGAGACCCAGTACTTC.

This clone was counted a few times. The gene calls are TRBV25-1 and TRBJ2-7, with 11 positions matching TRBD1. The CDR3 loop spans 15 amino acids. CDR1 and CDR2 (germline): MGHDK, SYGVNS. Losses at the gene ends were 4 bases for V and 5 bases for J; bases not matched to a gene: 7. DNA for the CDR3: TGTGCCAGCAGTGCCCGGGACAGGGGGTCCCACGAGCAGTACTTC. Residues: CASSARDRGSHEQYF.

The rearrangement links TRBV30 to TRBJ2-7; D uncertain. Per the germline V gene, CDR1 is GTSNPN and CDR2 is SVGIG (reference sequence). V dropped 2 bases and J dropped 6 bases, with 8 bases sitting between them. The CDR3 extends over 11 amino acids. In DNA form, the CDR3 reads TGTGCCTGGAGTATATCCGTCGAGCAGTACTTC. Its protein is CAWSISVEQYF.

The V gene is TRBV28, the J gene TRBJ2-7; the D gene is possibly TRBD2 (6 bases). The V gene lost 4 bases and the J gene lost 1 base, with 14 bases spanning the gap. The CDR3 runs to 15 residues. Germline CDR1 MDHEN, CDR2 SYDVKM. For the CDR3, the DNA is TGTGCCAGCAGTTACCCGGACGGGAGTTCCTACGAGCAGTACTTC. Translated: CASSYPDGSSYEQYF.

V gene TRBV2 combines with J gene TRBJ2-5; the match to TRBD2 covers 8 bases. V was pared by 4 bases and J by 4 bases, with 11 bases of the junction left unmatched. Germline-derived CDR1 and CDR2 are SNHLY and FYNNEI. The CDR3 runs to 16 residues. This chain's CDR3 is CASSALAGGGGETQYF. The CDR3, as DNA: TGTGCCAGCAGTGCCCTAGCGGGCGGAGGGGGAGAGACCCAGTACTTC.

The rearrangement uses TRBV4-3 and TRBJ2-1; the D is unclear. The germline CDR1 and CDR2 sequences are LGHNA and YSLEER. This CDR3 comprises 14 residues. The ends were cut back, 0 bases at V and 3 bases at J, with 6 bases in the middle. The CDR3 nucleotides read TGCGCCAGCAGCCAAGAGGAGTTCTACAATGAGCAGTTCTTC. The encoded protein is CASSQEEFYNEQFF.

The rearrangement uses TRBV4-2 and TRBJ1-5, with TRBD1 matching over 7 bases. This CDR3 is 15 amino acids long. J gave up 8 bases and V 1 base, and 8 bases lay outside the gene matches. Germline V CDR1 and CDR2: LGHNA, YNFKEQ. Written as DNA, the CDR3 is TGTGCCAGCAGCCAAGTGGTTCAGGGGGTAAAGCCCCAGCATTTT. Protein product: CASSQVVQGVKPQHF.

This chain's CDR3 is CASSPREPLQETQYF. The CDR3 nucleotides are TGTGCCAGCAGTCCGAGAGAACCCCTCCAAGAGACCCAGTACTTC. The chain couples TRBV6-5 to TRBJ2-5; D ambiguous. This CDR3 has 15 residues. V was cut by 5 bases and J by 1 base, with 14 bases left in between. Germline V lookup: CDR1 MNHEY, CDR2 SVGAGI.

The V call is TRBV15, the J call TRBJ1-2, with 7 bases lining up with TRBD1. The CDR3 consists of 13 residues. J lost 2 bases, V lost 3 bases, and 0 bases had no gene match. Germline CDR1 is LNHNV and CDR2 is YYDKDF (reference sequence). The chain's CDR3 is CATSRDRNYGYTF. Written as DNA, the CDR3 is TGTGCCACCAGCAGGGACAGGAACTATGGCTACACCTTC.

This chain connects TRBV11-2 to TRBJ2-7; the D gene is possibly TRBD2 (5 bases). Between the trimmed V and J ends, which lost 1 base and 6 bases, there was a span of 16 bases. The CDR3 has 15 residues. The germline V gene encodes CDR1 SGHAT and CDR2 FQNNGV. The CDR3 loop reads CASSLAYPPTIEQYF. The CDR3 nucleotides are TGTGCCAGCAGCTTAGCTTACCCCCCGACTATCGAGCAGTACTTC.

J is TRBJ1-4 and V is TRBV7-2, with 11 bases that match TRBD1. The CDR3 loop spans 14 amino acids. With 5 bases clipped from V and 7 bases from J, the junction kept 3 bases outside the gene matches. Germline lookup yields CDR1 SGHTA and CDR2 FQGNSA. Here the CDR3 DNA reads TGTGCCAGCAGCGCCGGGACAGGGGGTGAAAAACTGTTTTTT. Translation gives CASSAGTGGEKLFF. Together with reference TRBV7-2 and TRBJ1-4, the CDR3 gives the full variable domain: GAGVSQSPSNKVTEKGKDVELRCDPISGHTALYWYRQSLGQGLEFLIYFQGNSAPDKSGLPSDRFSAERTGGSVSTLTIQRTQQEDSAVYLCASSAGTGGEKLFFGSGTQLSVL.

This clone was picked up one time. The genes are TRBV27 and TRBJ1-2; the match to TRBD1 covers 7 bases. The V and J ends lost 6 bases and 2 bases, in that order; junction bases with no gene match: 0. This CDR3 has 12 residues. Germline loops: CDR1 MNHEY, CDR2 SMNVEV (reference sequence). In DNA form, the CDR3 reads TGTGCCAGCAGACAGGGGAACTATGGCTACACCTTC. This sequence encodes CASRQGNYGYTF.

In its sample, this clone was seen a few times. V usage is TRBV28 and J usage is TRBJ2-5; a possible D gene is TRBD2 (5 bases). Trimming left V 3 bases short and J 5 bases short, with 7 bases between. CDR1 is MDHEN and CDR2 is SYDVKM in the germline V gene. The CDR3 is 12 residues long. The CDR3 nucleotides read TGTGCCAGCAGTTTGAGGGTTGAGACCCAGTACTTC. It encodes CASSLRVETQYF.

The CDR3 bases are TGTGCCAGCAGTTACTCGATTGGACATAACTACGAGCAGTACTTC. It specifies CASSYSIGHNYEQYF. The chain couples TRBV6-6 to TRBJ2-7; D is possibly TRBD1 (5 bases). The CDR3 runs to 15 residues. The V end was cut by 0 bases, the J end by 3 bases, with 12 bases between. Per the germline V gene, CDR1 is MNHNY and CDR2 is SVGAGI (reference sequence).

The chain links TRBV19 to TRBJ2-1; 7 positions match TRBD2. In germline, CDR1 is LNHDA, CDR2 SQIVND (reference sequence). J gave up 8 bases and V 9 bases, and 13 bases lay outside the gene matches. This CDR3 has 14 residues. CDR3 protein: CASEEQGLKDEQFF. In DNA, the CDR3 is TGTGCCAGCGAGGAGCAGGGACTAAAGGATGAGCAGTTCTTC.

The rearrangement joins TRBV21-1 to TRBJ2-2; the table's D gene call, TRBD2, was not cross checked with the DNA. TRBV21-1 is an annotated pseudogene. The CDR3 runs 20 residues. CDR3 nucleotides: TGTGCCAGCAGCCCGCATGGGGGGGGTCGAAGCGGAATTCGATCCGGGGAGCTGTTTTTT. This gives the protein CASSPHGGGRSGIRSGELFF.

V usage is TRBV30 and J usage is TRBJ2-2; TRBD2 aligns across 9 bases. Germline CDR1 is GTSNPN and CDR2 is SVGIG (reference sequence). J was trimmed by 0 bases and V by 0 bases; bases with no gene match: 5. This CDR3 spans 17 amino acids. The CDR3 sequence: CAWSVWGGRANTGELFF. Here the CDR3 DNA reads TGTGCCTGGAGTGTATGGGGCGGGAGGGCGAACACCGGGGAGCTGTTTTTT.

This chain connects TRBV7-2 to TRBJ2-2; TRBD1 matches at 12 bases. The germline V gene encodes CDR1 SGHTA and CDR2 FQGNSA. The CDR3 spans 18 residues. V dropped 2 bases and J dropped 8; count of bases not matched to a gene: 12. CDR3 coding DNA: TGTGCCAGCAGCTTACGGGGGGCCGGGACAGGGGGCAGGGGGGAGCTGTTTTTT. Amino acid sequence: CASSLRGAGTGGRGELFF.

This clone was seen more than once but under ten times. The chain couples TRBV6-1 to TRBJ2-5, with TRBD2 identical over 12 bases. The CDR3 consists of 14 residues. Germline CDR1 and CDR2: MNHNS and SASEGT. V gave up 6 bases and J gave up 5 bases; unmatched junction bases: 4. CDR3 protein: CASRTSGSGETQYF. The CDR3 nucleotides read TGTGCCAGCAGGACTAGCGGGAGTGGGGAGACCCAGTACTTC.

The rearrangement uses TRBV6-6 and TRBJ2-2, with 10 bases that match TRBD1. The germline V gene has CDR1 MNHNY and CDR2 SVGAGI (reference sequence). The V segment lost 6 bases and the J segment 6 bases; nucleotides outside the gene matches: 10. There are 16 residues in the CDR3. CDR3: CASRTGQGKYAGELFF. For the CDR3, the DNA is TGTGCCAGCAGGACGGGACAGGGGAAATATGCCGGGGAGCTGTTTTTT.

The chain has TRBV6-1 and TRBJ2-3, with 10 positions matching TRBD2. The J segment lost 2 bases and the V segment lost 5 bases, leaving 4 bases of the junction unmatched. Germline lookup yields CDR1 MNHNS and CDR2 SASEGT. The CDR3 contains 15 residues. The CDR3 loop is CASSPGLAATDTQYF. The CDR3 DNA sequence: TGTGCCAGCAGTCCTGGACTAGCGGCCACAGATACGCAGTATTTT.

CDR3: CASNHGSSYNGRFF. CDR3 in DNA: TGTGCCAGCAATCATGGTTCCTCCTACAATGGGCGGTTCTTC. V is TRBV25-1 and J is TRBJ2-1; the D is unclear. The CDR3 is 14 amino acids. V lost 7 bases to trimming and J lost 15 bases, with 25 bases between them. Germline V lookup: CDR1 MGHDK, CDR2 SYGVNS.